Given below is one T cell receptor beta chain in context. Using immunoSEQ multiplex PCR, the repertoire was profiled, and TCRdb retains in-frame clones only, with some absent. This table holds about 120,000 clones, 85% to 95% found once. This sample stems from a study of T cell changes during pregnancy in multiple sclerosis. This specimen consisted of peripheral blood, obtained before pregnancy. The TCR was taken from a female donor with multiple sclerosis, enrolled in a pregnancy study.

The CDR3 nucleotides are TGTGCCAGCAGCTTACCGATCGGGCGGGGGGTGAGTGGAGAGACCCAGTACTTC. Encoded protein: CASSLPIGRGVSGETQYF. The chain joins TRBV7-8 to TRBJ2-5, with 8 bases identical to TRBD2. Germline trimming cut 2 bases from V and 4 bases from J; bases unmatched to any gene: 15. CDR1 SGHVS and CDR2 FQNEAQ come from the germline V gene. This CDR3 has 18 residues.